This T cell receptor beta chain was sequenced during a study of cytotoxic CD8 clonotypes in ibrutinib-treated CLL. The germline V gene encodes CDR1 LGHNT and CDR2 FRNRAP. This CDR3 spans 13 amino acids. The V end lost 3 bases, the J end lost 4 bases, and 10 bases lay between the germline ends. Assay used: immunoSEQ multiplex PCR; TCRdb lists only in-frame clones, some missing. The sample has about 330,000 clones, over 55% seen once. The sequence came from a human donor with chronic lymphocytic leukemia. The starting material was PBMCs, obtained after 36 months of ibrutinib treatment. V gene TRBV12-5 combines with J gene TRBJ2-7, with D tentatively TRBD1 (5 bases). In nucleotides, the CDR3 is TGTGCTAGTGGTTTCGGCCCAGGGTACGAGCAGTACTTC. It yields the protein CASGFGPGYEQYF.